Listed here are 21 T cell receptor beta chains from one sample, sequenced in a study of shared clonotypes between healthy human individuals. Libraries were prepared by immunoSEQ multiplex PCR; TCRdb keeps only in-frame clonotypes and omits some of them. The sample has around 600,000 clones, approximately 97% seen once. Input material: naive CD4+ T cells sorted from blood. The subset denotes: CD45RA+ positively selected. The receptor source for this set is a woman in her twenties or thirties in good health.

The chain couples TRBV15 to TRBJ1-1; the D gene is possibly TRBD1 (6 bases). V was cut by 0 bases and J by 7 bases, with 15 bases left in between. Germline CDR1 reads LNHNV; CDR2 reads YYDKDF (reference sequence). The CDR3 is 15 amino acids. DNA for the CDR3: TGTGCCACCAGCAGAGATTATCGGCAGGGGAATGAAGCTTTCTTT. It yields the protein CATSRDYRQGNEAFF.

With regard to this clone: The sample contains more than one DNA sequence encoding this CDR3. This rearrangement joins TRBV20-1 to TRBJ1-2; D unresolved. The CDR3 totals 10 residues. With 2 bases removed from V and 6 bases from J, the gap between germline ends came to 4 bases. Germline CDR1 is DFQATT and CDR2 is SNEGSKA (reference sequence). CDR3 sequence reads: CSARRDGYTF. The DNA of the CDR3 is TGCAGTGCTAGAAGGGATGGCTACACCTTC.

In nucleotides, the CDR3 is TGTGCCAGCAGCTTGGCCGGGACAGATGTCGAGCAGTACTTC. This sequence encodes CASSLAGTDVEQYF. This rearrangement joins TRBV11-2 to TRBJ2-7; 7 bases match TRBD1. The CDR3 length is 14 residues. Germline V gene lookup returns CDR1 SGHAT and CDR2 FQNNGV. J was trimmed by 6 bases and V by 3 bases; bases with no gene match: 8.

The V call is TRBV21-1, the J call TRBJ2-7; the table's D call of TRBD2 was not tested on the DNA. TRBV21-1 is a recognized pseudogene. This CDR3 has 15 amino acids. In DNA form, the CDR3 reads TGTGCCAGCAGCAGGGGAGGAACAGAACCCTACGAGCAGTACTTC. This sequence encodes CASSRGGTEPYEQYF.

Here the CDR3 reads CASSPARTSDGNEKLFF. The DNA of the CDR3 is TGTGCCAGCAGCCCAGCTCGCACTTCAGACGGGAATGAAAAACTGTTTTTT. This rearrangement joins TRBV7-9 to TRBJ1-4, with D uncertain. The germline gives CDR1 SEHNR, CDR2 FQNEAQ (reference sequence). The CDR3 consists of 17 residues. Trimming removed 5 bases at V and 5 bases at J, with 21 bases between.

About this clone: Additional DNA sequences in this sample encode the identical CDR3. The chain employs TRBV7-3 and TRBJ2-3; D remains unclear. This CDR3 comprises 13 residues. Trimming took 5 bases from V and 2 from J, leaving 8 bases between them. CDR1 SGHTA and CDR2 FQGTGA come from the germline V gene. CDR3 sequence (DNA): TGTGCCAGCAGCCCTCGAAACACAGATACGCAGTATTTT. Amino acids: CASSPRNTDTQYF.

This clone was seen once. V usage is TRBV28 and J usage is TRBJ2-1; 10 bases fit TRBD1. J gave up 11 bases and V 9 bases, and 10 bases lay outside the gene matches. This CDR3 is 13 amino acids long. Germline CDR1 MDHEN, CDR2 SYDVKM. The CDR3 DNA reads TGTGCCAGTGGCGGGACAGGGGCGCTCAAGCAGTTCTTC. Its protein is CASGGTGALKQFF.

CDR3 nucleotides: TGTGCCAGCAGCGCCAATAGCGGGAGCCCGCCCGGGGAGCTGTTTTTT. It is translated as CASSANSGSPPGELFF. This rearrangement joins TRBV11-3 to TRBJ2-2, with TRBD2 matching over 9 bases. This CDR3 comprises 16 residues. V dropped 5 bases and J dropped 6; count of bases not matched to a gene: 10. Germline lookup yields CDR1 SGHNT and CDR2 YENEEA.

The chain uses TRBV6-6 and TRBJ2-1, with a weak D call TRBD2 (6 bases). The V gene lost 5 bases and the J gene lost 1 base, with 6 bases spanning the gap. This CDR3 has 13 residues. Germline assignment: CDR1 MNHNY and CDR2 SVGAGI (reference sequence). The DNA of the CDR3 is TGTGCCAGCAGTCGGGAGTCCTACAATGAGCAGTTCTTC. Amino acid sequence: CASSRESYNEQFF.

The gene calls are TRBV27 and TRBJ2-6; 9 bases fit TRBD2. Germline V CDR1 and CDR2: MNHEY, SMNVEV (reference sequence). This CDR3 has 19 residues. V lost 4 bases to trimming and J lost 4 bases; unmatched junction nucleotides: 14. The CDR3 spells CASSSNSPGLANGANVLTF. CDR3 DNA: TGTGCCAGCAGTTCTAATTCTCCGGGACTAGCTAACGGGGCCAACGTCCTGACTTTC.

V usage is TRBV7-2 and J usage is TRBJ2-1; TRBD2 agrees at 13 bases. The J segment lost 4 bases and the V segment lost 3 bases, leaving 6 bases of the junction unmatched. The CDR3 spans 17 residues. Germline V gene sequence: CDR1 SGHTA, CDR2 FQGNSA. The CDR3 sequence is CASSFWGLAGLYNEQFF. Written as DNA, the CDR3 is TGTGCCAGCAGCTTCTGGGGACTAGCGGGACTTTACAATGAGCAGTTCTTC.

The chain links TRBV28 to TRBJ1-1; no firm D call. The CDR3 length is 14 residues. Trimming pared 4 bases from V and 3 bases from J, leaving 12 bases between. The V gene's germline CDR1 is MDHEN and CDR2 SYDVKM. The CDR3, as DNA: TGTGCCAGCAGTTCTTACTTTTGGGACACTGAAGCTTTCTTT. The encoded protein is CASSSYFWDTEAFF.

V is TRBV7-2 and J is TRBJ2-1, with 12 bases that match TRBD2. Germline V gene data show CDR1 as SGHTA and CDR2 as FQGNSA. Trimming at V came to 5 bases and at J to 9 bases, leaving 8 bases not matched to a gene. This CDR3 region has 15 residues. In nucleotides, the CDR3 is TGTGCCAGCAGCCCTAGCGGACTAGCGGGATTTGAGCAGTTCTTC. It specifies CASSPSGLAGFEQFF. The full variable domain, in which reference TRBV7-2 and TRBJ2-1 provide the parts outside the CDR3, is GAGVSQSPSNKVTEKGKDVELRCDPISGHTALYWYRQSLGQGLEFLIYFQGNSAPDKSGLPSDRFSAERTGGSVSTLTIQRTQQEDSAVYLCASSPSGLAGFEQFFGPGTRLTVL.

The gene calls are TRBV7-8 and TRBJ1-4; no clear D. V was clipped by 8 bases and J by 0 bases, with 16 bases between them. The germline CDR1 and CDR2 sequences are SGHVS and FQNEAQ. The CDR3 length is 16 residues. In DNA, the CDR3 is TGTGCCAGCTGTTCAAGGGCCTTTGCAACTAATGAAAAACTGTTTTTT. Translated, it gives CASCSRAFATNEKLFF.

This rearrangement joins TRBV19 to TRBJ2-1; D is unclear. Germline V gene data show CDR1 as LNHDA and CDR2 as SQIVND (reference sequence). CDR3 length: 14 amino acids. Trimming took 3 bases from V and 5 from J, leaving 11 bases between them. The DNA of the CDR3 is TGTGCCAGTAGTATTATGGGTCGGGACAATGAGCAGTTCTTC. This codes for CASSIMGRDNEQFF.

The V gene is TRBV29-1, the J gene TRBJ2-1; no reliable D call. CDR1 SQVTM and CDR2 ANQGSEA come from the germline V gene. The CDR3 loop spans 15 amino acids. The V end was cut by 0 bases, the J end by 0 bases, with 9 bases between. The CDR3 DNA reads TGCAGCGTTGAAGATCTAGGAATCTCCTACAATGAGCAGTTCTTC. It specifies CSVEDLGISYNEQFF.

The chain employs TRBV7-8 and TRBJ1-4; D unclear. Between the trimmed V and J ends, which lost 5 bases and 2 bases, there was a span of 12 bases. Germline CDR1 reads SGHVS; CDR2 reads FQNEAQ. CDR3 length: 15 residues. The CDR3 nucleotides are TGTGCCAGCAGCCCTACAAGGAAGACTAATGAAAAACTGTTTTTT. Its protein is CASSPTRKTNEKLFF.

The sample holds one count of this clone. The CDR3 region is CASSPQKGGTDTQYF. CDR3 DNA: TGTGCCAGCTCACCACAAAAGGGGGGCACAGATACGCAGTATTTT. The V call is TRBV18, the J call TRBJ2-3; perhaps TRBD1 as D (6 bases). V gave up 1 base and J gave up 1 base, with 9 bases separating them. This CDR3 contains 15 residues. CDR1 KGHSH and CDR2 LQKENI come from the germline V gene.

Here the CDR3 reads CASSLAQRYSPLHF. The CDR3 bases are TGTGCCAGCAGTTTAGCACAGCGATACTCACCCCTCCACTTT. The chain uses TRBV27 and TRBJ1-6; unclear D gene. The length of the CDR3 is 14 residues. V was shortened by 2 bases and J by 10 bases, with 12 bases between the two germline ends. CDR1 and CDR2 (germline): MNHEY, SMNVEV (reference sequence).

A remark on this clone: The same CDR3 arises from other DNA sequences in this sample as well. The chain uses TRBV5-1 and TRBJ2-3; D uncertain. Germline CDR1 and CDR2: SGHRS and YFSETQ. Trimming pared 2 bases from V and 0 bases from J, leaving 4 bases between. This CDR3 spans 13 amino acids. In DNA, the CDR3 is TGCGCCAGCAGCTTAGGTAGCACAGATACGCAGTATTTT. Encoded protein: CASSLGSTDTQYF.

The V gene is TRBV15, the J gene TRBJ2-4, with 9 bases matching TRBD2. This CDR3 contains 17 residues. The germline V gene encodes CDR1 LNHNV and CDR2 YYDKDF (reference sequence). V shed 3 bases and J 2 bases; nucleotides not matched to a gene: 8. The CDR3 here is CATSREISGSSKNIQYF. In nucleotides, the CDR3 is TGTGCCACCAGCAGGGAGATTAGCGGGAGCTCCAAAAACATTCAGTACTTC. Together with reference TRBV15 and TRBJ2-4, the CDR3 gives the full variable domain: DAMVIQNPRYQVTQFGKPVTLSCSQTLNHNVMYWYQQKSSQAPKLLFHYYDKDFNNEADTPDNFQSRRPNTSFCFLDIRSPGLGDTAMYLCATSREISGSSKNIQYFGAGTRLSVL.